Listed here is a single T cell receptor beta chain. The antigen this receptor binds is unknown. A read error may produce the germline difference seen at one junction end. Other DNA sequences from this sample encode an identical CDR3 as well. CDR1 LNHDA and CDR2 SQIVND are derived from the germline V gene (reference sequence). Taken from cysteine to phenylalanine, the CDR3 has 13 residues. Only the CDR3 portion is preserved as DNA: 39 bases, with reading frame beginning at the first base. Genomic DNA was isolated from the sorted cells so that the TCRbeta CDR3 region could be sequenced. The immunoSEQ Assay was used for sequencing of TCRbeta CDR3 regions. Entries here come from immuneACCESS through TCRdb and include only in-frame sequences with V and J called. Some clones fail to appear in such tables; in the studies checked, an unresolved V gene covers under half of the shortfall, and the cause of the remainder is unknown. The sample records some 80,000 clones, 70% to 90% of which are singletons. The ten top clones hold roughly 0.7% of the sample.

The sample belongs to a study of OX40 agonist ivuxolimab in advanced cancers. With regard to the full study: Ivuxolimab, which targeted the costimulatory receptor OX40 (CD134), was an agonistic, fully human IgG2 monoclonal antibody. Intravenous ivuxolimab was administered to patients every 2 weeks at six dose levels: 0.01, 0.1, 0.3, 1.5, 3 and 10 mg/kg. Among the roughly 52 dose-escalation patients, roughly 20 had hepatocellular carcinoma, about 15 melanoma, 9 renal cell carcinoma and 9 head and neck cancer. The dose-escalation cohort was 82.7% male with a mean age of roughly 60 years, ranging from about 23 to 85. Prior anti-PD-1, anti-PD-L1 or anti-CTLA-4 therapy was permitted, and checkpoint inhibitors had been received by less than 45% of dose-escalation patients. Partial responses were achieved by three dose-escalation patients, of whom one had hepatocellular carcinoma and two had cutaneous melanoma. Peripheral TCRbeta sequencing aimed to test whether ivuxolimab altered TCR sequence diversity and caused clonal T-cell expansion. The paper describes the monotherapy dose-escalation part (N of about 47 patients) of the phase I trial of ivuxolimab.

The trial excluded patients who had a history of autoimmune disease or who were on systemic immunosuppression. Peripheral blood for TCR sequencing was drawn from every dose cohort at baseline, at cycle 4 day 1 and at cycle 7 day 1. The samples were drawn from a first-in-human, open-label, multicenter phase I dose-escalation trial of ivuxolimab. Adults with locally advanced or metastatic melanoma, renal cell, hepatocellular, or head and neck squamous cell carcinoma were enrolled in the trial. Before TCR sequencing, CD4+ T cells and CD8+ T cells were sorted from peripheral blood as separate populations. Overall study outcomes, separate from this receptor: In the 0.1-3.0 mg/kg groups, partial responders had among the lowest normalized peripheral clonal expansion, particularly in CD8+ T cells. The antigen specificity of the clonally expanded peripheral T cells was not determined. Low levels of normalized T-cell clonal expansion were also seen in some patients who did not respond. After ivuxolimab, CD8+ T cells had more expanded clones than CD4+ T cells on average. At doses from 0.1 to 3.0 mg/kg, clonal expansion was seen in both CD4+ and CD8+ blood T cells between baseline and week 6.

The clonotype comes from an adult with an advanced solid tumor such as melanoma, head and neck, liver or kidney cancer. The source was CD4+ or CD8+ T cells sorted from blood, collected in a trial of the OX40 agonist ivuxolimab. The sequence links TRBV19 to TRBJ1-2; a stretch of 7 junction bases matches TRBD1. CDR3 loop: CASSMTGLFGYTF. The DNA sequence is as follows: TGTGCCAGTAGCATGACAGGGCTTTTCGGCTATACCTTC.